These 8 T cell receptor beta chains were all obtained from the same sample, sequenced in a study of shared T cell receptors in the human thymus (dated by TCRdb to 2020 to 2023). The library relied on the immunoSEQ multiplex PCR assay. The immuneACCESS repertoire file appears here via TCRdb, limited to in-frame rearrangements. These files lack a portion of the clones; in checked studies, under half of the deficit traces to unresolved V genes, and the cause of the others is not known. The sample includes some 700,000 clones, with over 75% observed a single time. The ten largest clones capture around 0.01% of the sample. The sample also formed part of further work on human thymus T cells.

The material sequenced was thymocytes. The receptor source for this set is a boy under three years old with a congenital heart defect. Donor details come from another sample of the same person, matched by shared clones.

The chain is built from TRBV18 and TRBJ2-7; tentatively, D is TRBD1 (6 bases). This CDR3 is built from 14 residues. Germline V CDR1 and CDR2: KGHSH, LQKENI. Between the trimmed V and J ends, which lost 5 bases and 5 bases, there was a span of 16 bases. The DNA for the CDR3 is TGTGCCAGCTCATACTCCGGGACAATGGACGAGCAGTACTTC. Its protein is CASSYSGTMDEQYF.

This sequence joins TRBV7-3 and TRBJ2-4, with TRBD2 matching over 10 bases. V shed 5 bases and J 6 bases; nucleotides not matched to a gene: 1. The germline gives CDR1 SGHTA, CDR2 FQGTGA. CDR3 size: 13 residues. The CDR3 DNA reads TGTGCCAGCAGCCGGACTAGCGGAAACATTCAGTACTTC. Translating gives CASSRTSGNIQYF.

V usage is TRBV15 and J usage is TRBJ2-1; 8 bases align to TRBD2. The germline V gene encodes CDR1 LNHNV and CDR2 YYDKDF (reference sequence). CDR3 length equals 19 residues. V dropped 1 base and J dropped 3; count of bases not matched to a gene: 14. DNA for the CDR3: TGTGCCACCAGCAGAGGGCCTCATACTAGCGGCCGATTCTACAATGAGCAGTTCTTC. Translating it yields CATSRGPHTSGRFYNEQFF.

The chain is built from TRBV4-3 and TRBJ2-1, with TRBD2 as a possible D gene (6 bases). This CDR3 comprises 16 residues. Trimming removed 0 bases at V and 4 bases at J, with 13 bases between. From germline, CDR1 is LGHNA and CDR2 YSLEER. CDR3 DNA: TGCGCCAGCAGCCAAGATTGGGCTAGCGCTTACAATGAGCAGTTCTTC. Translation: CASSQDWASAYNEQFF.

The chain employs TRBV28 and TRBJ2-7; 11 nucleotides agree with TRBD2. With 6 bases clipped from V and 3 bases from J, the junction kept 7 bases outside the gene matches. Germline CDR1 MDHEN, CDR2 SYDVKM. The CDR3 totals 15 residues. CDR3 DNA: TGTGCCAGCAGCGTCAGACTAGCGGGACTCTACGAGCAGTACTTC. Amino acids: CASSVRLAGLYEQYF.

This rearrangement joins TRBV10-3 to TRBJ1-1; 9 bases map to TRBD1. The CDR3 extends over 15 amino acids. CDR1 and CDR2 (germline): ENHRY, SYGVKD. V shed 1 base and J 6 bases; nucleotides not matched to a gene: 6. Here the CDR3 reads CAISEYLDRGPEAFF. The CDR3 region has the DNA TGTGCCATCAGTGAGTATTTGGACAGGGGCCCTGAAGCTTTCTTT.

The chain carries TRBV6-5 and TRBJ2-5; 8 positions agree with TRBD1. V shed 7 bases, J shed 5 bases, and the junction held 9 bases outside the gene matches. Per the germline V gene, CDR1 is MNHEY and CDR2 is SVGAGI. The CDR3 loop spans 14 amino acids. CDR3 coding DNA: TGTGCCAGCACCGCCTCGGACAGGGAGGAGACCCAGTACTTC. Its protein product is CASTASDREETQYF.

V and J are TRBV2 and TRBJ1-1; D may be TRBD1 (5 bases). The CDR3 totals 16 residues. V lost 1 base, J lost 1 base, and 13 bases lay in between. CDR1 and CDR2 (germline): SNHLY, FYNNEI. CDR3 coding DNA: TGTGCCAGCAGTGAAGGGGGGAGGGCAGGGAACACTGAAGCTTTCTTT. Translation gives CASSEGGRAGNTEAFF.